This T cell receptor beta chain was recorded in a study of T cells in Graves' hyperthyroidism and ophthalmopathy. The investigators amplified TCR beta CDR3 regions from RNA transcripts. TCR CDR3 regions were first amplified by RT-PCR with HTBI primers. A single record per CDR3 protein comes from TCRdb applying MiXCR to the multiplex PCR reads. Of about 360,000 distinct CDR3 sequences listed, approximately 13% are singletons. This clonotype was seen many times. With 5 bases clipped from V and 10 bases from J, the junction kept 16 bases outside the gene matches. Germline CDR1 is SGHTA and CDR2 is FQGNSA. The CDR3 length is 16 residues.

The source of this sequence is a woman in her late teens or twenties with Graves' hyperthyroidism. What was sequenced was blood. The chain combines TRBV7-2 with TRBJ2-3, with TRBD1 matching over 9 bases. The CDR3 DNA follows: TGTGCCAGCAGCCAGGGGTCGGGACAGGGTCCTACCCCGCAGTATTTT. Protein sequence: CASSQGSGQGPTPQYF.